A selection of T cell receptor beta chains follows, all from one sample in a study of memory CD4+ T cells and cytomegalovirus serostatus. Repertoires were generated with immunoSEQ multiplex PCR, while TCRdb's copy carries only in-frame clones and drops some. The table has around 54,000 clones, around 78% seen once. The sequenced sample consisted of memory CD4+ T cells from blood. The origin of the receptors is an adult in good health and CMV-seronegative. The CDR3 runs from the conserved cysteine through the conserved F or W.

cdr3_aa	v_call	j_call
CASSPQGSGNTIYF	TRBV18	TRBJ1-3
CASSLEGDGDEQYF	TRBV5-1	TRBJ2-7
CASSLDRRQAFF	TRBV7-9	TRBJ1-1
CASSFMDEQYF	TRBV7-9	TRBJ2-7
CASSLTLQGRGLAGGTGELFF	TRBV7-6	TRBJ2-2
CAIMRTSGIYNEQFF	TRBV10-3	TRBJ2-1
CASSDGHGNTIYF	TRBV6-1	TRBJ1-3
CASSPERAVAKNIQYF	TRBV18	TRBJ2-4
CASRSSRTSRKSYEQYF	TRBV28	TRBJ2-7
CAISQTTASYEQYF	TRBV10-3	TRBJ2-7
CASSLQRREAFF	TRBV11-2	TRBJ1-1
CASKLLSGPETQYF	TRBV27	TRBJ2-5
CASSLGGIVNTEAFF	TRBV7-2	TRBJ1-1
CSARRTTEAFF	TRBV20-1	TRBJ1-1
CASSRGQATDTQYF	TRBV11-3	TRBJ2-3
CASSHGSNEQFF	TRBV7-8	TRBJ2-1
CASSSRDPYEQYF	TRBV27	TRBJ2-7